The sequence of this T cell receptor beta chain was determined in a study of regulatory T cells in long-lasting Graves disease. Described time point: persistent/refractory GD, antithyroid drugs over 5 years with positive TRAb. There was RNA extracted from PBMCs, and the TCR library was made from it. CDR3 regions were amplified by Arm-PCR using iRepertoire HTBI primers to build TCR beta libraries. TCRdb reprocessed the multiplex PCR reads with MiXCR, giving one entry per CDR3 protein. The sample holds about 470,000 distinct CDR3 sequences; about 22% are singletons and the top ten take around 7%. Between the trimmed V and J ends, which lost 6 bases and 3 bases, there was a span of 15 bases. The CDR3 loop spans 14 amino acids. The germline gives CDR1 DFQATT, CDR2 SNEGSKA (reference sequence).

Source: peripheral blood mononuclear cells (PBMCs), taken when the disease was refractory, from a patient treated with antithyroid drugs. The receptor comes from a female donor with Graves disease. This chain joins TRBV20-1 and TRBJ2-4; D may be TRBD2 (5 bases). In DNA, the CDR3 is TGCAGTGCCCACAGCGGCAGAGGCAAAAACATTCAGTACTTC. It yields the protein CSAHSGRGKNIQYF.